The 16 T cell receptor beta chains listed next were all sequenced from one sample in a study of T cell responses to AZD1222 COVID-19 vaccine. The assay was immunoSEQ multiplex PCR, and TCRdb's table has in-frame clones only and misses some. The data show about 190,000 clones, just over 90% seen once. The sample here was peripheral blood, taken on day 0 of AZD1222 vaccination. The source is an adult in good health.

This rearrangement joins TRBV11-2 to TRBJ2-5; 8 bases are shared with TRBD2. The germline V gene has CDR1 SGHAT and CDR2 FQNNGV. Trimming took 4 bases from V and 2 from J; bases not matched to a gene: 15. The CDR3 length is 18 residues. This chain's CDR3 is CASSSLKRGPKIQETQYF. The CDR3 nucleotides read TGTGCCAGCAGCTCGCTCAAGCGGGGGCCAAAGATACAAGAGACCCAGTACTTC.

The chain combines TRBV27 with TRBJ2-7; no clear D gene. The germline gives CDR1 MNHEY, CDR2 SMNVEV (reference sequence). CDR3 length: 16 residues. V was cut by 3 bases and J by 2 bases, with 17 bases left in between. In DNA form, the CDR3 reads TGTGCCAGCAGTTTGATTGGGGAACCCGTGACCTACGAGCAGTACTTC. This gives the protein CASSLIGEPVTYEQYF.

The chain links TRBV5-1 to TRBJ2-5; D is uncertain. CDR1 is SGHRS, CDR2 YFSETQ, per germline. This CDR3 region has 12 residues. Trimming took 3 bases from V and 1 from J, leaving 4 bases between them. The CDR3 spells CASSYPQETQYF. The DNA of the CDR3 is TGCGCCAGCAGCTACCCCCAAGAGACCCAGTACTTC.

V is TRBV5-1 and J is TRBJ2-7; possible D gene TRBD1, 7 bases. The CDR3 loop spans 15 amino acids. The V end was cut by 0 bases, the J end by 2 bases, with 12 bases between. Germline values: CDR1 SGHRS, CDR2 YFSETQ. Written as DNA, the CDR3 is TGCGCCAGCAGCTTGGCCACAGGGGAGGCCTACGAGCAGTACTTC. Protein: CASSLATGEAYEQYF. Full variable domain (outside the CDR3, taken from reference TRBV5-1 and TRBJ2-7): KAGVTQTPRYLIKTRGQQVTLSCSPISGHRSVSWYQQTPGQGLQFLFEYFSETQRNKGNFPGRFSGRQFSNSRSEMNVSTLELGDSALYLCASSLATGEAYEQYFGPGTRLTVT.

This chain joins TRBV7-2 and TRBJ1-3; a weak D match, TRBD1 (6 bases). Trimming removed 4 bases at V and 4 bases at J, with 14 bases between. The CDR3 has 15 residues. The germline V gene has CDR1 SGHTA and CDR2 FQGNSA. CDR3 sequence reads: CASSYWGAAGNTIYF. CDR3 sequence (DNA): TGTGCCAGCAGCTACTGGGGGGCAGCCGGAAACACCATATATTTT. The complete variable domain, with remaining parts taken from reference TRBV7-2 and TRBJ1-3, reads GAGVSQSPSNKVTEKGKDVELRCDPISGHTALYWYRQSLGQGLEFLIYFQGNSAPDKSGLPSDRFSAERTGGSVSTLTIQRTQQEDSAVYLCASSYWGAAGNTIYFGEGSWLTVV.

This chain uses TRBV18 with TRBJ2-3, with TRBD2 matching 10 bases. This CDR3 is 16 amino acids long. V lost 1 base to trimming and J lost 3 bases; unmatched junction nucleotides: 4. Germline V gene data show CDR1 as KGHSH and CDR2 as LQKENI. The CDR3 DNA is TGTGCCAGCTCACCACTAGCGGGAGGCTCTACAGATACGCAGTATTTT. Translating gives CASSPLAGGSTDTQYF.

The chain has TRBV29-1 and TRBJ2-5; D is perhaps TRBD1 or TRBD2 (6 bases each). There are 14 residues in the CDR3. V was shortened by 3 bases and J by 1 base, with 12 bases between the two germline ends. Germline V gene data show CDR1 as SQVTM and CDR2 as ANQGSEA. Written as DNA, the CDR3 is TGCAGCGTTGATCCGGGGGCGTCCCAAGAGACCCAGTACTTC. It codes for CSVDPGASQETQYF.

V is TRBV5-6 and J is TRBJ1-6; TRBD1 matches 7 bases. This CDR3 has 14 amino acids. Germline-derived CDR1 and CDR2 are SGHDT and YYEEEE. The ends lost 4 bases at V and 13 bases at J; junction bases unmatched: 11. CDR3 amino acids: CASSPTRGDGPLHF. The CDR3 DNA sequence: TGTGCCAGCAGCCCTACCAGGGGGGATGGTCCCCTCCACTTT.

The CDR3 DNA is TGTGCCAGCAGTGATTTGGGAGGTAATGAAAAACTGTTTTTT. Amino acids: CASSDLGGNEKLFF. The chain has TRBV2 and TRBJ1-4; D unresolved. Germline V gene sequence: CDR1 SNHLY, CDR2 FYNNEI. There are 14 residues in the CDR3. The ends were cut back, 3 bases at V and 4 bases at J, with 9 bases in the middle. The full variable domain, its missing parts supplied by reference TRBV2 and TRBJ1-4, is EPEVTQTPSHQVTQMGQEVILRCVPISNHLYFYWYRQILGQKVEFLVSFYNNEISEKSEIFDDQFSVERPDGSNFTLKIRSTKLEDSAMYFCASSDLGGNEKLFFGSGTQLSVL.

This chain connects TRBV9 to TRBJ2-7; D gene ambiguous. V shed 5 bases and J shed 4 bases, with 4 bases lying between them. The CDR3 is made up of 10 amino acids. Germline V gene lookup returns CDR1 SGDLS and CDR2 YYNGEE. The chain's CDR3 is CASREYEQYF. CDR3 nucleotide sequence: TGTGCCAGCAGGGAATACGAGCAGTACTTC.

The rearrangement uses TRBV18 and TRBJ1-1, with D uncertain. The V end was cut by 0 bases, the J end by 1 base, with 9 bases between. The CDR3 consists of 15 residues. Germline V gene sequence: CDR1 KGHSH, CDR2 LQKENI. The CDR3 DNA is TGTGCCAGCTCACCACCTCTTTCAGCGAACACTGAAGCTTTCTTT. Translation gives CASSPPLSANTEAFF.

The rearrangement uses TRBV5-6 and TRBJ2-3; 10 bases match TRBD2. Germline V lookup: CDR1 SGHDT, CDR2 YYEEEE. The CDR3 runs to 17 residues. Losses at the gene ends were 1 base for V and 4 bases for J; bases not matched to a gene: 9. The CDR3 loop reads CASSLRSSGRAPDTQYF. As DNA, the CDR3 is TGTGCCAGCAGCTTGAGGTCGAGCGGGAGGGCACCAGATACGCAGTATTTT.

This clone was seen only a few times. This rearrangement joins TRBV7-9 to TRBJ1-1; D not certain. Trimming left V 3 bases short and J 8 bases short, with 16 bases between. The V gene's germline CDR1 is SEHNR and CDR2 FQNEAQ (reference sequence). The CDR3 has 14 amino acids. This CDR3 reads CASSLGLVGVEAFF. The CDR3, as DNA: TGTGCCAGCAGCTTGGGGTTGGTTGGAGTAGAAGCTTTCTTT.

CDR3 residues: CASSQDRMTYEQYF. DNA for the CDR3: TGCGCCAGCAGCCAAGACAGAATGACCTACGAGCAGTACTTC. This chain joins TRBV4-1 and TRBJ2-7; D uncertain. Germline V gives CDR1 MGHRA, CDR2 YSYEKL. V dropped 0 bases and J dropped 2 bases, with 8 bases sitting between them. The CDR3 is 14 residues long.

The chain combines TRBV18 with TRBJ2-7; unclear D gene. The CDR3 length is 17 residues. Germline V gene data show CDR1 as KGHSH and CDR2 as LQKENI. The V end was cut by 4 bases, the J end by 3 bases, with 22 bases between. The CDR3 loop is CASSLVTPTGSFYEQYF. Written as DNA, the CDR3 is TGTGCCAGCTCACTCGTTACTCCGACGGGTTCCTTCTACGAGCAGTACTTC.

The gene calls are TRBV27 and TRBJ2-2; D uncertain. Trimming stripped 0 bases from V and 1 base from J, with 3 bases between. This CDR3 has 14 amino acids. Looked up from germline, CDR1 is MNHEY and CDR2 is SMNVEV (reference sequence). CDR3 amino acids: CASSLSVNTGELFF. In DNA, the CDR3 is TGTGCCAGCAGTTTATCCGTGAACACCGGGGAGCTGTTTTTT.